This is a list of T cell receptor beta chains from one sample in a study of CD4 and CD8 cells across lung adenocarcinoma regions. TCRdb ran MiXCR on the PCR reads and lists one entry per CDR3 protein. This table holds 5,500 to 7,000 distinct CDR3 sequences, about half found once. The sample was CD8+ T cells from the margin of a lung tumor. These receptors came from a male donor with lung adenocarcinoma. The CD4 and CD8 labels of this study may be unreliable. The CDR3 runs from the conserved cysteine through the conserved F or W. A D gene is named only where the DNA matches it firmly. Where a row states a size, it is once, few, many or the class of an expanded clone; other rows omit it.

TRBV6-1	NA	TRBJ2-3	TRBD2	TGTGCCAGCATCATGGGGGGGGGCACAGATACGCAGTATTTT	CASIMGGGTDTQYF
TRBV6-1	NA	TRBJ2-3	TRBD2	TGTGCCAGCAGTAAGGGGTGGGCTAGCGGGGCAAGCACAGATACGCAGTATTTT	CASSKGWASGASTDTQYF
TRBV6-5	NA	TRBJ2-3	NA	TGTGCCAGCAGTTACGCGGGACCACGGGGTGTGAGCACAGGGGAGCAGTATTTT	CASSYAGPRGVSTGEQYF
TRBV6-1	NA	TRBJ2-1	NA	TGTGCCAGCAGTGACCAGCCGATTGGTTACGAGCAGTTCTTC	CASSDQPIGYEQFF
TRBV12-3/TRBV12-4	NA	TRBJ2-3	TRBD2	TGTGCCAGCAGTTATAGCGGGAGGGCCACCGGGGCGCAGTATTTT	CASSYSGRATGAQYF
TRBV6-1	few	TRBJ2-1	TRBD2	TGTGCCAGCAGTGTTTCTGGGACTAGCGGCTACGAGCAGTTCTTC	CASSVSGTSGYEQFF
TRBV5-1	NA	TRBJ2-1	TRBD1	TGCGCCAGCAGCTCAAGTTACTCTGGACAGGGGGCGCGGATTGAGCAGTTCTTC	CASSSSYSGQGARIEQFF
TRBV6-1	NA	TRBJ2-5	NA	TGTGCCAGCAGTGAAGCCGGGGCGGGAGAGACCCAGTACTTC	CASSEAGAGETQYF
TRBV7-6	NA	TRBJ2-1	TRBD2	TGTGCCAGCAGCCCAACCTTAGTAGCGGGACTCTCGCAGTTCTTC	CASSPTLVAGLSQFF
TRBV27	many	TRBJ1-2	TRBD1	TGTGCCAGCAGTCCTGGGACAGGGATTGGCTATGGCTACACCTTC	CASSPGTGIGYGYTF
TRBV7-2	few	TRBJ2-7	NA	TGTGCCAGTTCTGAGCGTCCCCTCACCGAGCAGTACTTC	CASSERPLTEQYF
TRBV6-1	NA	TRBJ1-5	TRBD1	TGTGCCAGCAGCGGGACAGGGGGCAATCAGCCCCAGCATTTT	CASSGTGGNQPQHF
TRBV6-1	NA	TRBJ2-5	TRBD2	TGTGCCAGCACCACGGAGGGAGCGGGACGGGAGCAGTACTTC	CASTTEGAGREQYF